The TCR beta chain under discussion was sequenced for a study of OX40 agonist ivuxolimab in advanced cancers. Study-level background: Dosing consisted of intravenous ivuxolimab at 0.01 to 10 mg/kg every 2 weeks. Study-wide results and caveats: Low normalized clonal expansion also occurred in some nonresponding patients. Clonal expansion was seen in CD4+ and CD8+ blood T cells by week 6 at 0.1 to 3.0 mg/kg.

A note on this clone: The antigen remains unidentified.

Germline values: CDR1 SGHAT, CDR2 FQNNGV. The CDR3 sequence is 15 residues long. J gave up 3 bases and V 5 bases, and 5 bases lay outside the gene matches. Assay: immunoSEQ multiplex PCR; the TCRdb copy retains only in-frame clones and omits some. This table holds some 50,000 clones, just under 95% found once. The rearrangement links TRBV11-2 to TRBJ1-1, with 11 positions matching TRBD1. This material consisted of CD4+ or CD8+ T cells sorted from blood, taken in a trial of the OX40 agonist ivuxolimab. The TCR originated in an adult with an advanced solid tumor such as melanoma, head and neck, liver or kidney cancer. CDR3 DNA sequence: TGTGCCAGCAGCCTCAGGACAGGGGGCTACACTGAAGCTTTCTTT. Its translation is CASSLRTGGYTEAFF. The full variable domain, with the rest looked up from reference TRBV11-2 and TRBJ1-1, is EAGVAQSPRYKIIEKRQSVAFWCNPISGHATLYWYQQILGQGPKLLIQFQNNGVVDDSQLPKDRFSAERLKGVDSTLKIQPAKLEDSAVYLCASSLRTGGYTEAFFGQGTRLTVV.